This is a list of T cell receptor beta chains from one sample in a study of graft-versus-host responses after intestinal transplantation. These receptors are not linked to any known antigen. Clones were sequenced by immunoSEQ multiplex PCR, and TCRdb holds only the in-frame ones, with some missing. Of 75,000 to 100,000 clones in the sample, 91% were seen once. The specimen was unstimulated CD4+ T cells sorted from spleen or lymph node cells, collected before transplant. These receptors were collected from a human donor who was the organ donor for an intestinal transplant. Each CDR3 is given with its conserved first and last residue. Each record gives: D gene, J gene, clone size, V gene, CDR3 protein, CDR3 DNA. D genes are given only for firm matches. Rows may omit the clone size; those that give it use once, few, many or a size class.

>-|TRBJ2-3|-|TRBV28
CASRNSGTDTQYF
TGTGCCAGCAGAAATTCTGGCACAGATACGCAGTATTTT
>-|TRBJ2-2|-|TRBV6-5
CASSFLRTNTGELFF
TGTGCCAGCAGTTTCCTCAGGACGAACACCGGGGAGCTGTTTTTT
>TRBD2|TRBJ2-5|-|TRBV7-2
CASSLWTSGQETQYF
TGTGCCAGCAGCCTTTGGACTAGCGGTCAAGAGACCCAGTACTTC
>TRBD1|TRBJ1-1|-|TRBV4-1
CASSQTPGQGATEAFF
TGCGCCAGCAGCCAAACCCCGGGACAGGGAGCCACTGAAGCTTTCTTT
>-|TRBJ1-5|-|TRBV5-5
CASSLGRVGQPQHF
TGTGCCAGCAGCTTGGGCAGGGTGGGTCAGCCCCAGCATTTT
>-|TRBJ1-1|-|TRBV7-9
CASSRTKNTEAFF
TGTGCCAGCAGCCGGACAAAAAACACTGAAGCTTTCTTT
>TRBD2|TRBJ2-1|-|TRBV19
CASSITSGGDEQFF
TGTGCCAGTAGTATTACTAGCGGGGGGGATGAGCAGTTCTTC
>TRBD2|TRBJ2-5|-|TRBV11-2
CASSSGGGTQYF
TGTGCCAGCAGCTCCGGCGGGGGTACCCAGTACTTC
>-|TRBJ1-2|-|TRBV7-8
CASSQESRPGWGYTF
TGTGCCAGCAGCCAGGAATCGAGACCGGGGTGGGGCTACACCTTC
>TRBD1|TRBJ2-1|-|TRBV18
CASSPLGQGNEQFF
TGTGCCAGCTCCCCCCTTGGACAGGGCAATGAGCAGTTCTTC
>-|TRBJ1-2|-|TRBV6-5
CASSTGTSYGYTF
TGTGCCAGCAGTACCGGGACATCGTATGGCTACACCTTC
>TRBD1|TRBJ1-1|once|TRBV30
CAWSVRGKTEAFF
TGTGCCTGGAGTGTCAGGGGGAAGACTGAAGCTTTCTTT
>-|TRBJ1-4|-|TRBV27
CASSLLGGGRGEKLFF
TGTGCCAGCAGTTTATTAGGGGGGGGCAGGGGTGAAAAACTGTTTTTT
>TRBD1|TRBJ2-5|-|TRBV9
CASTGTGQTQETQYF
TGTGCCAGCACCGGGACAGGACAAACCCAAGAGACCCAGTACTTC
>-|TRBJ2-1|-|TRBV2
CASNGAETALSNEQFF
TGTGCCAGCAACGGAGCGGAAACCGCCTTGTCCAATGAGCAGTTCTTC
>TRBD1|TRBJ1-3|-|TRBV9
CASSRHGEDRGYSGNTIYF
TGTGCCAGCAGCCGTCATGGCGAGGACAGGGGCTACTCTGGAAACACCATATATTTT
>-|TRBJ1-1|-|TRBV7-8
CASSLGSFRGRSEAFF
TGTGCCAGCAGCTTAGGATCGTTCAGGGGACGTTCTGAAGCTTTCTTT
>-|TRBJ2-7|-|TRBV25-1
CASSDLVSYEQYF
TGTGCCAGCAGTGACCTAGTCTCCTACGAGCAGTACTTC
>-|TRBJ1-4|few|TRBV28
CAAGATNEKLFF
TGTGCCGCAGGGGCAACTAATGAAAAACTGTTTTTT
>TRBD1|TRBJ1-1|-|TRBV7-9
CASSPRQGTNTEAFF
TGTGCCAGCAGCCCCCGACAGGGGACTAACACTGAAGCTTTCTTT
>TRBD1|TRBJ2-7|few|TRBV7-2
CASSISRDRPYEQYF
TGTGCCAGCAGTATTAGTCGGGACAGACCCTACGAGCAGTACTTC
>-|TRBJ1-5|once|TRBV6-6
CASSYLPGVSNQPQHF
TGTGCCAGCAGTTACCTACCAGGGGTTAGCAATCAGCCCCAGCATTTT
>-|TRBJ1-2|-|TRBV4-3
CASSQDARGSRYGYTF
TGCGCCAGCAGCCAAGATGCGCGAGGATCTCGCTATGGCTACACCTTC
>TRBD2|TRBJ2-3|-|TRBV2
CASSQLAGGLDTQYF
TGTGCCAGCAGCCAACTAGCGGGGGGGCTCGATACGCAGTATTTT
>-|TRBJ2-3|-|TRBV18
CASSPPRPDTQYF
TGTGCCAGCTCACCACCGAGGCCAGATACGCAGTATTTT
>-|TRBJ1-4|-|TRBV4-2
CASSQGDAGQGNEKLFF
TGTGCCAGCAGCCAAGGGGATGCGGGGCAGGGTAATGAAAAACTGTTTTTT
>-|TRBJ1-1|-|TRBV7-2
CASSSTLNTEAFF
TGTGCCAGCAGCTCGACACTGAACACTGAAGCTTTCTTT
>-|TRBJ1-5|few|TRBV18
CASSPNPPGSNQPQHF
TGTGCCAGCTCACCAAATCCGCCAGGGTCCAATCAGCCCCAGCATTTT
>-|TRBJ1-4|few|TRBV4-2
CASSQDRAGNEKLFF
TGTGCCAGCAGCCAAGATCGTGCCGGGAATGAAAAACTGTTTTTT
>TRBD2|TRBJ2-2|once|TRBV7-3
CASSLRLAGPGELFF
TGTGCCAGCAGCTTAAGACTAGCGGGACCCGGGGAGCTGTTTTTT
>TRBD1|TRBJ1-1|once|TRBV7-3
CASSFGTGDSEAFF
TGTGCCAGCAGCTTCGGGACAGGGGATAGTGAAGCTTTCTTT
>-|TRBJ1-2|-|TRBV21-1
CASSTLGPGTGRKGYTF
TGTGCCAGCAGCACTCTTGGGCCCGGGACAGGGAGGAAAGGCTACACCTTC
>TRBD1|TRBJ2-6|-|TRBV4-2
CASSQGQGATGANVLTF
TGTGCCAGCAGCCAGGGACAGGGGGCGACTGGGGCCAACGTCCTGACTTTC
>TRBD1|TRBJ1-1|-|TRBV18
CASSPLEQGESTEAFF
TGTGCCAGCTCACCTCTGGAACAGGGGGAGAGCACTGAAGCTTTCTTT
>TRBD1|TRBJ1-4|-|TRBV11-2
CASSSPRGRYEKLFF
TGTGCCAGCAGCTCTCCTAGGGGGCGGTATGAAAAACTGTTTTTT
>-|TRBJ2-5|-|TRBV5-1
CASSSGLLGETQYF
TGCGCCAGCAGTTCGGGACTTTTAGGAGAGACCCAGTACTTC
>TRBD1|TRBJ2-7|once|TRBV27
CASSERQGSYEQYF
TGTGCCAGCAGTGAGAGACAGGGTTCCTACGAGCAGTACTTC
>-|TRBJ2-7|-|TRBV11-1
CASSAIRTWDYEQYF
TGTGCCAGCAGCGCCATTCGGACTTGGGATTACGAGCAGTACTTC
>TRBD1|TRBJ2-7|-|TRBV27
CASRTGTGPYEQYF
TGTGCCAGCAGAACCGGGACAGGTCCCTACGAGCAGTACTTC